This T cell receptor (beta chain) is from a study of prognosis after radiotherapy for stage I lung cancer. With respect to this clonotype: Antigen specificity is unknown.

The CDR3 runs 14 residues. V dropped 6 bases and J dropped 6; count of bases not matched to a gene: 10. Germline V CDR1 and CDR2: SGHTA, FQGNSA. For each of two time points, an approximately 6-milliliter draw of peripheral blood was taken. Overall study findings and caveats: It is unknown whether the expanded TCR clones recognize the tumor. Compared with a median of 10,088 beforehand, unique TCR clone counts dropped to almost 7,000 after stereotactic body radiation therapy.

Researchers used two-round multiplex PCR to amplify TCR beta CDR3 starting from genomic DNA. Amplification in first-round PCR relied on primers specific to each TRBV and TRBJ gene. Each CDR3 protein gets one entry after TCRdb re-called the multiplex PCR reads with MiXCR. The table lists some 56,000 distinct CDR3 sequences, about 26% of them singletons. The chain is built from TRBV7-2 and TRBJ1-2, with 7 nucleotides matching TRBD1. Here the sequenced sample was PBMCs, taken before or after stereotactic body radiation therapy (not recorded which). The origin of this receptor is a donor over 45 with non-small cell lung cancer. CDR3 in amino acids: CASRQGQVCHGYTF. The CDR3 coding sequence is TGTGCCAGCAGACAAGGACAGGTTTGTCATGGCTACACCTTC.